This T cell receptor (beta chain) was observed in a study of vaccination and CD4 T cells after COVID-19 (dated by TCRdb to the early 2020s). Some background on the complete study: SARS-CoV-2 positivity had been established in the convalescent patients by nasal swab PCR, and mild disease was recorded in roughly 10 of these patients and severe disease in one. Six males and four females were included in the convalescent cohort, with two Hispanic individuals, seven Caucasians, two Asians and one multiracial person represented. Participants received two doses of either the Pfizer-BioNTech BNT162b2 vaccine (n=8) or the Moderna mRNA-1273 vaccine (n=2). Post-COVID blood samples from convalescent patients were collected a median of roughly 100 days after diagnosis, with a range of roughly 30 to 170 days. Post-vaccine blood samples were obtained a median of about 72 days after the second vaccine dose, with a range of about 14 to 241 days. For stimulating the cultures, overlapping spike peptide pools were used, derived from SARS-CoV-2 as well as from the common cold coronaviruses HCoV-NL63, HCoV-OC43 and HCoV-229E. In control cultures, a CEFX viral epitope pool was used as positive control, an HIV-1 Nef peptide pool was used as negative control, or no peptide was added. The spike-specific CD4+ TCR repertoire was compared before and after mRNA vaccination in approximately 9 COVID-19 convalescent patients and a handful of infection-naive healthy vaccine recipients.

Results the study describes overall, beyond this receptor: In convalescent patients, nearly all vaccine-specific clones (304 of 307) were found to be mono-reactive for SARS-CoV-2 spike rather than cross-reactive with common cold coronaviruses. The median count of SARS-CoV-2-reactive clonotypes went up from around 20 after infection to 38 after vaccination, although the change was not significant. Only a relatively small number of convalescent patients were included in the study, and early timepoints following natural infection were not analyzed. Among convalescent patients, a median roughly 90% of the SARS-CoV-2-reactive clones seen after vaccination appeared only after vaccination, which suggests priming specific to the vaccine.

Unmatched junction bases come to 5, with V trimmed by 0 bases and J by 3 bases. From the germline V gene, CDR1 is MNHEY and CDR2 is SVGEGT. Including the terminal cysteine and phenylalanine, the CDR3 comprises 17 residues. Only the CDR3 DNA stays, 51 bases, in frame from base 1. The method was PCR. At the Johns Hopkins FTIC core, DNA from the cultured CD4+ T cells underwent TCR sequencing with the Oncomine TCR Beta short-read assay. The QIAamp micro DNA kit was used to extract genomic DNA from the cultured CD4+ T cells. Oncomine TCR Beta libraries from cultured CD4+ T cells were pooled with unique dual indexes and sequenced on an Illumina iSeq 100. In the authors' own workflow: Non-productive sequences were removed, and CDR3s that did not start with C, did not end with F or W, or were shorter than 7 amino acids were discarded. The MANAFEST web application identified antigen-specific clonotypes by comparing peptide-stimulated wells against reference wells and other culture wells. To be called positive, a clone needed an FDR below 0.05, an odds ratio above 5, and a productive frequency above 0.1% in at least two of three replicate wells. A clonotype was classed as cross-reactive if the clonotype showed significant expansion both in SARS-CoV-2 spike wells and in at least one common cold coronavirus spike condition. Using R version 3.6.1, CDR3 homology was evaluated through Levenshtein distances (stringdist) along with unrooted phylogenetic trees (ape). TCRdb applied fastp at Q25 and MiXCR to the public reads, then kept only in-frame beta chains. Rows are combined by CDR3 protein, so each entry shows the most common genes and DNA. None of the V and J calls come from the authors' own analysis; TCRdb made them. Present in this sample are over 15,000 distinct CDR3 sequences, around 48% of which were seen just once. The ten top clones hold about 16% of the sample.

Comments on this clonotype: Its antigen specificity is not known. The sample holds no much larger clone one base away, and base qualities are not on file.

Taken with the paper, the label for treatment or condition translates to: roughly nine-day PBMC culture with coronavirus spike peptide pools or control peptides (ViraFEST assay). To expand antigen-specific T cells with peptide pools and then pick out the expanded clonotypes through TCR sequencing, the study relied on the ViraFEST assay. The convalescent patients' positive SARS-CoV-2 PCR tests were from March to December 2020, which was before the Alpha, Beta and Delta variants emerged in the United States. Each well held about 1.8 million PBMCs cultured with around 9 ug/ml peptide pools in IMDM containing roughly 4.7% human AB serum and roughly 9 IU/ml IL-2. On days 3 and 7, half of the culture medium was replaced with fresh IL-2-containing medium. After 9 to 11 days of culture, CD4+ T cells were isolated by negative selection with the EasySep CD4+ T cell isolation kit. Ficoll-Paque Plus gradient centrifugation was used to isolate PBMCs from whole blood, and the isolated PBMCs were then either used fresh or cryopreserved at -140C. Triplicate wells were generally used for each culture condition.

The receptor was derived from a human donor who had recovered from COVID-19. This chain is built from TRBV6-2 or TRBV6-3 and TRBJ2-3; TRBD2 fits 11 bases in the junction. The sample here was CD4+ T cells from blood, cultured in vitro, taken before SARS-CoV-2 vaccination. The DNA is TGTGCCAGCAGTTACTCTAGCGGGAGGGCCTTGACAGATACGCAGTATTTT. This sequence encodes CASSYSSGRALTDTQYF.